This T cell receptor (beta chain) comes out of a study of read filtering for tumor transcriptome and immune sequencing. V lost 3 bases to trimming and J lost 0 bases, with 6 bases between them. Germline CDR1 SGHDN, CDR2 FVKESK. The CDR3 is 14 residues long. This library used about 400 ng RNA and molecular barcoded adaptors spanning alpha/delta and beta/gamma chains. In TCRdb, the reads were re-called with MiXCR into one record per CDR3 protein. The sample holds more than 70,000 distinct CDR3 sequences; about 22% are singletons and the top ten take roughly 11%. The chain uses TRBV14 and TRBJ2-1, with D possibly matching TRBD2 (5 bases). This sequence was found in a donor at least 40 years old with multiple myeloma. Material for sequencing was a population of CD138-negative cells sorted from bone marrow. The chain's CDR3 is CASSHGSSYNEQFF. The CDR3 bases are TGTGCCAGCAGCCATGGGAGCTCCTACAATGAGCAGTTCTTC.